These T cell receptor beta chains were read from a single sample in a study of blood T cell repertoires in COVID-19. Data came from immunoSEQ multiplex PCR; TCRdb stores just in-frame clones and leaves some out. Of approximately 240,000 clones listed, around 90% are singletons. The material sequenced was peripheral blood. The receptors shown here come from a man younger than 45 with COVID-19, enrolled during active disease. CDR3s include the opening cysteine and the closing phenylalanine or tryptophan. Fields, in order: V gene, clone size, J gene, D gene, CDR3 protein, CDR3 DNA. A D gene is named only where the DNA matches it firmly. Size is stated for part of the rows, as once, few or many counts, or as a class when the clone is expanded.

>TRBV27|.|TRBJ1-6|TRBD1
CASSSQGARTPISYNSPLHF
TGTGCCAGCAGTTCCCAGGGGGCGAGGACCCCGATTTCCTATAATTCACCCCTCCACTTT
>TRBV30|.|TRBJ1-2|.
CASPRQAGDGYTF
TGTGCCTCTCCCCGACAGGCCGGCGATGGCTACACCTTC
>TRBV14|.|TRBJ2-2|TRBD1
CASSPQGAGTGELFF
TGTGCCAGCAGCCCTCAGGGGGCGGGCACCGGGGAGCTGTTTTTT
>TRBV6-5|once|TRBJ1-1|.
CASSYQQGTEAFF
TGTGCCAGCAGTTATCAACAGGGCACTGAAGCTTTCTTT
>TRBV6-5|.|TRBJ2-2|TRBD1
CASSYWTGNTGELFF
TGTGCCAGCAGTTACTGGACAGGGAACACCGGGGAGCTGTTTTTT
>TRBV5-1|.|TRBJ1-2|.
CASTPDGGRYGYTF
TGCGCCAGCACCCCCGACGGCGGCCGCTATGGCTACACCTTC
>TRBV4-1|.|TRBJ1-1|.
CASSQAGGYTEAFF
TGCGCCAGCAGCCAGGCTGGAGGGTACACTGAAGCTTTCTTT
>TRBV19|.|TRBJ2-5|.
CASSPTFRGQETQYF
TGTGCCAGTAGCCCAACCTTCCGGGGCCAAGAGACCCAGTACTTC
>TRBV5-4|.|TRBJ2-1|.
CASSFAGVGINEQFF
TGTGCCAGCAGCTTCGCCGGGGTGGGTATCAATGAGCAGTTCTTC
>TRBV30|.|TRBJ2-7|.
CAWSPAYEQYF
TGTGCCTGGAGCCCAGCCTACGAGCAGTACTTC
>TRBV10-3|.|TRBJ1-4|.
CAISDGTPNEKLFF
TGTGCCATCAGTGATGGGACACCAAATGAAAAACTGTTTTTT
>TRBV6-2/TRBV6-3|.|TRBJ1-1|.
CASSYSDSETEAFF
TGTGCCAGCAGTTACTCTGACAGCGAAACTGAAGCTTTCTTT
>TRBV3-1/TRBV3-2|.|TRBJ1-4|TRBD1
CASSQYRGANEKLFF
TGTGCCAGCAGCCAATACAGGGGGGCTAATGAAAAACTGTTTTTT
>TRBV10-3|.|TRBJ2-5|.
CAIRDSETQYF
TGTGCCATCAGGGACAGTGAGACCCAGTACTTC
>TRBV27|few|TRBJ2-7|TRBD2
CASSINPFAGGDYEQYF
TGTGCCAGCAGTATAAACCCCTTCGCGGGGGGGGACTACGAGCAGTACTTC
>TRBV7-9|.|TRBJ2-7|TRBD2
CASSNRDSGGDEQYF
TGTGCCAGCAGCAACAGGGATAGCGGGGGGGACGAGCAGTACTTC
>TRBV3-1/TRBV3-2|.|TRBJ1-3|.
CASSQVSGYRVRNTIYF
TGTGCCAGCAGCCAAGTATCGGGGTATAGGGTGAGAAACACCATATATTTT
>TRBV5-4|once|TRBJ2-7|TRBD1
CASSLAGQVLYEQYF
TGTGCCAGCAGCTTGGCGGGACAGGTCCTCTACGAGCAGTACTTC
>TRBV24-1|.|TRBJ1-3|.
CATSDLQGRDTGNTIYF
TGTGCCACCAGTGATTTGCAAGGCAGGGATACTGGAAACACCATATATTTT
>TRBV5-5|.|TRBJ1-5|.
CASSPAPGLNQPQHF
TGTGCCAGCAGCCCAGCCCCAGGACTAAATCAGCCCCAGCATTTT
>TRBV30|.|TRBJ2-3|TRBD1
CAWSTLPQGVATDTQYF
TGTGCCTGGAGCACCCTGCCACAGGGGGTGGCCACAGATACGCAGTATTTT
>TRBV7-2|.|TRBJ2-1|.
CASGHYQGMGEQFF
TGTGCCAGCGGACATTATCAGGGGATGGGGGAGCAGTTCTTC
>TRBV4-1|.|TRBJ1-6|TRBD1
CASSHSQPGTGRNSPLHF
TGCGCCAGCAGCCACTCCCAACCCGGGACAGGGCGTAATTCACCCCTCCACTTT
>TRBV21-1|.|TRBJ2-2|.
CASSNVTGWGTGELFF
TGTGCCAGCAGCAACGTGACAGGGTGGGGCACCGGGGAGCTGTTTTTT
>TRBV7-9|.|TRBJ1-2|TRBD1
CASSLGQGNFYTF
TGTGCCAGCAGCTTAGGACAGGGGAACTTCTACACCTTC
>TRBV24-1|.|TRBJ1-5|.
CATSLGAGQPQHF
TGTGCCACCAGTCTGGGGGCAGGTCAGCCCCAGCATTTT
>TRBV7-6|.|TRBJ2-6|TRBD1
CASSFRQGAVTGANVLTF
TGTGCCAGCAGCTTCCGACAGGGGGCGGTAACTGGGGCCAACGTCCTGACTTTC
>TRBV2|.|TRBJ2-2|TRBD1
CASSETPGQGANTGELFF
TGTGCCAGCAGTGAGACTCCGGGACAGGGGGCGAACACCGGGGAGCTGTTTTTT